One and the same sample provided the 6 T cell receptor beta chains below, sequenced in a study of early T cells in non-severe SARS-CoV-2 infection. Via MiXCR, TCRdb re-called the 5' RACE reads, giving one row per CDR3 protein. The sample includes about 60,000 distinct CDR3 sequences, around 6% of them seen just once. The sequenced sample consisted of whole blood. The receptors come from an adult who was a healthcare worker with PCR-confirmed SARS-CoV-2 infection or an uninfected control (not recorded which).

This clonotype has ten or more counts. The chain has TRBV27 and TRBJ2-7, with 10 nucleotides matching TRBD2. After removal of 5 bases from V and 3 bases from J, the junction contained 7 bases not matched to a gene. The CDR3 is made up of 15 amino acids. Per germline, CDR1 MNHEY and CDR2 SMNVEV (reference sequence). This CDR3 reads CASSPVRTSGYEQYF. Written as DNA, the CDR3 is TGTGCCAGCAGTCCCGTCCGGACTAGCGGCTACGAGCAGTACTTC.

This clonotype has a count of ten or more. The chain uses TRBV6-6 and TRBJ1-2, with 9 positions matching TRBD1. J was trimmed by 4 bases and V by 2 bases; bases with no gene match: 5. CDR3 length: 15 residues. CDR1 is MNHNY and CDR2 is SVGAGI in the germline V gene (reference sequence). As DNA, the CDR3 is TGTGCCAGCAGTTACCAGGGACAGGGCGGCTATGGCTACACCTTC. Encoded protein: CASSYQGQGGYGYTF.

The V and J genes are TRBV10-3 and TRBJ2-5; D is unresolved. Trimming took 4 bases from V and 0 from J, leaving 6 bases between them. The CDR3 length is 13 residues. The V gene's germline CDR1 is ENHRY and CDR2 SYGVKD. Here the CDR3 DNA reads TGTGCCATCAGTGCCCGGGACCAAGAGACCCAGTACTTC. Its translation: CAISARDQETQYF.

This clonotype was detected many times. The rearrangement uses TRBV5-5 and TRBJ1-5; TRBD1 matches 8 bases. Germline CDR1 and CDR2: SGHKS and YYEKEE (reference sequence). V shed 6 bases and J 2 bases; nucleotides not matched to a gene: 7. The CDR3 runs 15 residues. As DNA, the CDR3 is TGTGCCAGCAATGCAGGGGGCGCGGGCAATCAGCCCCAGCATTTT. Translated: CASNAGGAGNQPQHF.

V gene TRBV6-6 combines with J gene TRBJ2-5, with 9 positions matching TRBD2. The V gene's germline CDR1 is MNHNY and CDR2 SVGAGI (reference sequence). The V segment lost 6 bases and the J segment 6 bases; nucleotides outside the gene matches: 11. The CDR3 length is 15 residues. The CDR3 spells CASRPGTSLEKTQYF. Here the CDR3 DNA reads TGTGCCAGCAGGCCCGGGACTAGCTTAGAGAAGACCCAGTACTTC.

V and J are TRBV3-1 and TRBJ2-1; 7 bases agree with TRBD2. The CDR3 runs to 15 residues. With 1 base clipped from V and 5 bases from J, the junction kept 5 bases outside the gene matches. CDR1 is LGHDT, CDR2 YNNKEL, per germline (reference sequence). The CDR3 region is CASSQVRTRDNEQFF. The DNA of the CDR3 is TGTGCCAGCAGCCAAGTCAGGACTAGGGACAATGAGCAGTTCTTC.